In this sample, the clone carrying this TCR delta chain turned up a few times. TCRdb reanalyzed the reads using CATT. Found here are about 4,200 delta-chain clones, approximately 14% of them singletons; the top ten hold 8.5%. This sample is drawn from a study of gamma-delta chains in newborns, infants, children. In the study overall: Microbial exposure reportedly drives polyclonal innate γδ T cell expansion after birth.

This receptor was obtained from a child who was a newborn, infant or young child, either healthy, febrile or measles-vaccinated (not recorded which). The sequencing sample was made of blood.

The CDR3 protein is CACDQVGGSTDKLIF. As DNA, the CDR3 is TGTGCCTGTGACCAAGTTGGGGGGAGCACCGATAAACTCATCTTT. The V gene is TRDV2, the J gene TRDJ1, with D tentatively TRDD3 (6 bases). This CDR3 comprises 15 residues. Germline-derived CDR1 and CDR2 are GEAIGNYY and EKD. V lost 3 bases to trimming and J lost 1 base, with 14 bases between them.